This record covers a single T cell receptor beta chain. What it binds is not known. Profiling relied on immunoSEQ multiplex PCR, and the TCRdb table lists in-frame clones only, not all of them. The data show over 95,000 clones, roughly 90% seen once. Per germline, CDR1 SGDLS and CDR2 YYNGEE. The CDR3 runs to 13 residues. V was clipped by 4 bases and J by 9 bases, with 16 bases between them. This entry belongs to a study of OX40 agonist ivuxolimab in advanced cancers. Findings and limits, study-wide: The 0.1-3.0 mg/kg partial responders had among the lowest clonal expansion. Nonresponders, in some cases, also had low normalized T-cell clonal expansion.

Material: CD4+ or CD8+ T cells sorted from blood, obtained in a trial of the OX40 agonist ivuxolimab. This sequence was found in an adult with an advanced solid tumor such as melanoma, head and neck, liver or kidney cancer. The chain recombines TRBV9 with TRBJ2-5; D unresolved. CDR3 loop: CASSPTPLSAQYF. As DNA, the CDR3 is TGTGCCAGCAGCCCAACCCCCCTCTCGGCCCAGTACTTC.